This is a list of T cell receptor beta chains from one sample in a study of cytomegalovirus exposure and HLA in healthy donors. Measured with immunoSEQ multiplex PCR; TCRdb has only the in-frame clones, and not every one. The sample lists approximately 170,000 clones; roughly 89% were seen once. Sequenced: PBMCs. Receptors originate from a woman aged 18-29 years in good health and CMV-seropositive. The CDR3 runs from the conserved cysteine through the conserved F or W. A D gene is named only where the DNA matches it firmly. Size is stated for part of the rows, as once, few or many counts, or as a class when the clone is expanded.

TRBJ2-7,-,TRBV5-4,-,TGTGCCAGCAGCCGACATCCCTACGAGCAGTACTTC,CASSRHPYEQYF
TRBJ2-7,-,TRBV2,-,TGTGCCAGCAGGGATTCAGGGGGGTCCTACGAGCAGTACTTC,CASRDSGGSYEQYF
TRBJ2-1,-,TRBV27,TRBD2,TGTGCCAGCAGTGCGGGACTAGCGGTGGCCTACAATGAGCAGTTCTTC,CASSAGLAVAYNEQFF
TRBJ1-5,-,TRBV4-3,-,TGCGCCAGCAGCCAAGATTTCGGGATTTACAATCAGCCCCAGCATTTT,CASSQDFGIYNQPQHF
TRBJ1-2,-,TRBV5-6,TRBD1,TGTGCCAGCAGCTGGGGGACAGCCAACTATGGCTACACCTTC,CASSWGTANYGYTF
TRBJ2-3,-,TRBV13,TRBD2,TGTGCCAGCAGCTTAATGGCGACTAGCGGGGGGGCCGCAGATACGCAGTATTTT,CASSLMATSGGAADTQYF
TRBJ1-2,-,TRBV4-3,TRBD1,TGCGCCAGCAGCCAAACCGACAGGGCCCACTATGGCTACACCTTC,CASSQTDRAHYGYTF
TRBJ2-4,-,TRBV7-2,-,TGTGCCAGCAGCTTATTCGCGGGTCTACAGTACTTC,CASSLFAGLQYF
TRBJ2-1,-,TRBV5-4,TRBD2,TGTGCCAGCAGCTCCGGGACTAGCGGGGGGGCCTACAATGAGCAGTTCTTC,CASSSGTSGGAYNEQFF
TRBJ2-7,-,TRBV19,TRBD1,TGTGCCAGTAGTATAGTGGGGACAGGGTTCTACGAGCAGTACTTC,CASSIVGTGFYEQYF
TRBJ1-6,-,TRBV7-6,TRBD1,TGTGCCAGCAGCCCCGATCGGACAGGGGGCTGGTCCTATAATTCACCCCTCCACTTT,CASSPDRTGGWSYNSPLHF
TRBJ2-1,-,TRBV7-3,TRBD2,TGTGCCAGCAGCGAAGGGGTAGCGGGAATAGCCTACAATGAGCAGTTCTTC,CASSEGVAGIAYNEQFF
TRBJ2-3,-,TRBV9,-,TGTGCCAGCAGCCGGTACGGGAGCACAGATACGCAGTATTTT,CASSRYGSTDTQYF
TRBJ2-5,-,TRBV5-1,TRBD1,TGCGCCAGCAGCGGGTCAGGGGGAGAGACCCAGTACTTC,CASSGSGGETQYF
TRBJ2-1,-,TRBV27,TRBD1,TGTGCCAGCACAACCTCCGGGACAGGGGTTTTTGAGCAGTTCTTC,CASTTSGTGVFEQFF
TRBJ2-7,few,TRBV11-2,-,TGTGCCAGCAGCCCCGGGTATTTACGGGAGCAGTACTTC,CASSPGYLREQYF
TRBJ2-1,-,TRBV5-1,TRBD1,TGCGCCAGCAGCTCGCCGGGACAGGGGAGTTCCTACAATGAGCAGTTCTTC,CASSSPGQGSSYNEQFF
TRBJ2-5,-,TRBV5-1,TRBD2,TGCGCCAGCAGCTTACGACTAGCCCGCGAGACCCAGTACTTC,CASSLRLARETQYF
TRBJ2-5,-,TRBV5-5,TRBD2,TGTGCCAGCAGCTTGCGGGGGGGGCTCCAAGAGACCCAGTACTTC,CASSLRGGLQETQYF
TRBJ2-7,-,TRBV6-5,TRBD1,TGTGCCAGCAGTTACTCTACAGGGGGCTGGCGGTACGAGCAGTACTTC,CASSYSTGGWRYEQYF
TRBJ2-3,-,TRBV10-3,-,TGTGCCATCAACAGTCAGGGGATAACAGATACGCAGTATTTT,CAINSQGITDTQYF
TRBJ2-1,-,TRBV18,TRBD2,TGTGCCAGCTCACCGACTAGCGGGATAGTAGATGAGCAGTTCTTC,CASSPTSGIVDEQFF
TRBJ2-5,-,TRBV4-2,TRBD2,TGTGCCAGCAGCCTAACCGGGACTAGCGGATCGGAGACCCAGTACTTC,CASSLTGTSGSETQYF
TRBJ2-5,-,TRBV7-3,TRBD1,TGTGCCAGCAGCCGCGACAGGGAAGAGACCCAGTACTTC,CASSRDREETQYF
TRBJ1-2,-,TRBV28,-,TGTGCCAGCAGCCGGGGGTACGGCTACACCTTC,CASSRGYGYTF
TRBJ1-2,once,TRBV5-1,TRBD1,TGCGCCAGCAGCACTGCTGGACAGGGAGGAAGAAACTATGGCTACACCTTC,CASSTAGQGGRNYGYTF
TRBJ2-1,-,TRBV14,-,TGTGCCAGCAGCCAAGAAGTGAGAGGGCCAGGAGGGAATGAGCAGTTCTTC,CASSQEVRGPGGNEQFF
TRBJ1-2,-,TRBV4-1,-,TGCGCCAGCAGCCAAGGGGCCTATGGCTACACCTTC,CASSQGAYGYTF
TRBJ1-5,-,TRBV27,-,TGTGCCAGCTCAGGGACTGCGAACAATCAGCCCCAGCATTTT,CASSGTANNQPQHF
TRBJ1-5,-,TRBV5-3,-,TGTGCCAGAAGCTTTTATAGCGCCGCAGGCAATCAGCCCCAGCATTTT,CARSFYSAAGNQPQHF
TRBJ1-3,-,TRBV4-2,-,TGTGCCAGCAGCCAAGATCTCCGGGTCCCTGGAAACACCATATATTTT,CASSQDLRVPGNTIYF
TRBJ2-6,-,TRBV2,TRBD1,TGTGCCAGCAGGGGGACAGGGGCCGGGGCCAACGTCCTGACTTTC,CASRGTGAGANVLTF
TRBJ2-2,-,TRBV9,-,TGTGCCAGCAGCGTAGGCAGGGACACCGGGGAGCTGTTTTTT,CASSVGRDTGELFF
TRBJ1-1,-,TRBV5-1,-,TGCGCCAGCAGCTTGGCCGGGAACACTGAAGCTTTCTTT,CASSLAGNTEAFF
TRBJ1-2,few,TRBV6-6,-,TGTGCCAGCAGTTACTCGATTCCGAGTGGCTACACCTTC,CASSYSIPSGYTF
TRBJ2-6,once,TRBV28,-,TGTGCCAGCAGTTTGGGGGCGAGAGGGGCCAACGTCCTGACTTTC,CASSLGARGANVLTF
TRBJ1-1,-,TRBV4-1,TRBD1,TGCGCCAGCAGCCAAAGTCGGGACAGGGTGGCCCCCGGGTCAGAAGCTTTCTTT,CASSQSRDRVAPGSEAFF
TRBJ2-7,few,TRBV10-3,-,TGTGCCATCAGTGAGTTTGGGCGCTCCTACGAGCAGTACTTC,CAISEFGRSYEQYF
TRBJ1-2,-,TRBV7-6,TRBD1,TGTGCCAGCAGCACCGGGACAGGGGGGTGGAATGGCTACACCTTC,CASSTGTGGWNGYTF
TRBJ1-1,-,TRBV5-1,-,TGCGCCAGCAGCTTGGACCATGGACAGCCCTTTGGAGCTTTCTTT,CASSLDHGQPFGAFF
TRBJ1-1,-,TRBV28,TRBD1,TGTGCCAGCAGTCCCCGGACAGGGGTGGGCACTGAAGCTTTCTTT,CASSPRTGVGTEAFF
TRBJ2-7,-,TRBV4-3,-,TGCGCCAGCAGCCAGGGTCCGGCAGGCGAGCAGTACTTC,CASSQGPAGEQYF
TRBJ2-7,-,TRBV18,-,TGTGCCAGCTCACCAACTCAGGGTTTCGGCTACGAGCAGTACTTC,CASSPTQGFGYEQYF
TRBJ2-7,few,TRBV4-1,-,TGCGCCAGCAGCCAGACCACAGCCTACGAGCAGTACTTC,CASSQTTAYEQYF
TRBJ2-4,-,TRBV14,-,TGTGCCAGCAGTCAGGCGGGGGCCGCGAACATTCAGTACTTC,CASSQAGAANIQYF
TRBJ2-1,-,TRBV7-8,-,TGTGCCAGCAGCTTAGACCGGGGGAGGAAATACAATGAGCAGTTCTTC,CASSLDRGRKYNEQFF
TRBJ1-1,once,TRBV5-1,-,TGCGCCAGCAGCTTGGAGGCAGGGATTCTGACTGAAGCTTTCTTT,CASSLEAGILTEAFF
TRBJ2-1,-,TRBV18,TRBD1,TGTGCCAGCGCAGACAGACAGGGACCCTACAATGAGCAGTTCTTC,CASADRQGPYNEQFF
TRBJ2-7,-,TRBV12-2,-,TGTGCAAGTCGCGCAAAACCGGGACTACACTACGAGCAGTACTTC,CASRAKPGLHYEQYF
TRBJ2-7,-,TRBV29-1,TRBD2,TGCAGCGTCTTTAGCGGGAGCACCTACGAGCAGTACTTC,CSVFSGSTYEQYF
TRBJ2-7,-,TRBV15,TRBD2,TGTGCCACCAGCGGTACCCAGGGACTAGCAGCCTACGAGCAGTACTTC,CATSGTQGLAAYEQYF
TRBJ2-7,-,TRBV19,TRBD1,TGTGCCAGTAGTCGGGGGACAGGGGTCGGGGAGCAGTACTTC,CASSRGTGVGEQYF
TRBJ1-1,-,TRBV7-2,TRBD1,TGTGCCAGCAGCTTAGGGGACAGATTGAACACTGAAGCTTTCTTT,CASSLGDRLNTEAFF
TRBJ2-7,-,TRBV11-2,-,TGTGCCAGCAGCTTAGAGATCCGCGGCACCTACGAGCAGTACTTC,CASSLEIRGTYEQYF